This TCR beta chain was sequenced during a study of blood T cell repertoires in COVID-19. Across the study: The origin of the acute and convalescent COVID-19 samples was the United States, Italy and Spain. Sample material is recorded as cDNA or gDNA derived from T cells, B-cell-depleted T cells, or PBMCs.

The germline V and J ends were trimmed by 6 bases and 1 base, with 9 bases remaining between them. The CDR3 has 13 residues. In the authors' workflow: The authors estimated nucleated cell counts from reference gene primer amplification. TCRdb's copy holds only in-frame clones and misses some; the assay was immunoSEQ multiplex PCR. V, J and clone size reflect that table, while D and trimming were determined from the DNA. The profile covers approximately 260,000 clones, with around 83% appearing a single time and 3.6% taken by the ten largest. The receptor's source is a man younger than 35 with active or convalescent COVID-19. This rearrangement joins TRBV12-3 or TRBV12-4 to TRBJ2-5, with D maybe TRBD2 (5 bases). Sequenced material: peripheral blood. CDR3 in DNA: TGTGCCAGCAGGCGTACTAGCCAAGAGACCCAGTACTTC. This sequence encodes CASRRTSQETQYF.